This TCR beta chain emerged from a study of cytomegalovirus exposure and HLA in healthy donors. Trimming at V came to 0 bases and at J to 4 bases, leaving 3 bases not matched to a gene. CDR1 is SGHDT, CDR2 YYEEEE, per germline. This CDR3 has 15 amino acids. Primers for the PCR totalled 60 Vbeta and 13 Jbeta. The data were produced by immunoSEQ multiplex PCR, yet TCRdb's version contains in-frame clones alone and is incomplete. The sample lists approximately 100,000 clones; roughly 79% were seen once. Sequenced input: PBMCs. The chain couples TRBV5-6 to TRBJ2-2, with 7 bases fitting TRBD1. This TCR was sampled from a woman in her 50s in good health and CMV-seropositive. The CDR3 reads CASSLVGGGTGELFF. Here the CDR3 DNA reads TGTGCCAGCAGCTTGGTAGGGGGCGGCACCGGGGAGCTGTTTTTT.